Shown below are 7 T cell receptor beta chains from a single sample sequenced in a study of CD8 T cells in Susac syndrome. A quantity of roughly 0.5 to 1 ug RNA underwent reverse transcription using random hexamers. TCRdb redid the calling of the immunoSEQ multiplex PCR reads with MiXCR, one entry per CDR3 protein. The repertoire holds under 250,000 distinct CDR3 sequences, with just over 90% as singletons. Input material: CD4+ T cells from PBMCs. The receptors come from a human donor with multiple sclerosis.

The chain has TRBV2 and TRBJ1-5; D is possibly TRBD1 (5 bases). The CDR3 consists of 14 residues. The ends were cut back, 8 bases at V and 3 bases at J, with 14 bases in the middle. The V gene's germline CDR1 is SNHLY and CDR2 FYNNEI. CDR3 coding DNA: TGTGCCAGCTCCACAGGTGCCACCAATCAGCCCCAGCATTTT. Protein product: CASSTGATNQPQHF. Full variable domain (outside the CDR3, taken from reference TRBV2 and TRBJ1-5): EPEVTQTPSHQVTQMGQEVILRCVPISNHLYFYWYRQILGQKVEFLVSFYNNEISEKSEIFDDQFSVERPDGSNFTLKIRSTKLEDSAMYFCASSTGATNQPQHFGDGTRLSIL.

The chain carries TRBV6-1 and TRBJ1-5, with D perhaps matching TRBD1 (5 bases). There are 15 residues in the CDR3. Germline values: CDR1 MNHNS, CDR2 SASEGT. Deletions cut 4 bases from V and 5 bases from J, with 15 bases between. CDR3 coding DNA: TGTGCCAGCAGTGCGGGACCGATCCTGCATCAGCCCCAGCATTTT. This codes for CASSAGPILHQPQHF.

CDR3 protein: CSVEQDYGYTF. The CDR3 DNA follows: TGCAGCGTTGAGCAGGATTATGGCTACACCTTC. The V gene is TRBV29-1, the J gene TRBJ1-2; no clear D gene. V lost 3 bases to trimming and J lost 5 bases, with 7 bases between them. Germline-derived CDR1 and CDR2 are SQVTM and ANQGSEA. The length of the CDR3 is 11 residues. The full variable domain, rest sourced from reference TRBV29-1 and TRBJ1-2, is SAVISQKPSRDICQRGTSLTIQCQVDSQVTMMFWYRQQPGQSLTLIATANQGSEATYESGFVIDKFPISRPNLTFSTLTVSNMSPEDSSIYLCSVEQDYGYTFGSGTRLTVV.

The chain joins TRBV23-1 to TRBJ1-2; D is unclear. TRBV23-1 is marked as an open reading frame, function uncertain. V lost 4 bases and J lost 4, with 10 bases in between. The CDR3 is 13 amino acids. The CDR3 DNA follows: TGCGCCAGCAGTCTCTGCGGGCCCTATGGCTACACCTTC. This codes for CASSLCGPYGYTF.

The CDR3: CASSLWMVAGDGYTF. CDR3 coding DNA: TGTGCCAGCAGTTTATGGATGGTTGCCGGGGATGGCTACACCTTC. The J gene is TRBJ1-2, the V gene TRBV28, with no clear D. The V end was cut by 0 bases, the J end by 6 bases, with 14 bases between. The CDR3 is made up of 15 amino acids. CDR1 is MDHEN, CDR2 SYDVKM, per germline.

A few counts support this clonotype. The chain carries TRBV6-1 and TRBJ1-2; D gene uncertain. This CDR3 comprises 11 residues. The germline V gene encodes CDR1 MNHNS and CDR2 SASEGT. V lost 5 bases to trimming and J lost 5 bases, with 6 bases between them. CDR3 region: CASSLAYGYTF. The CDR3 DNA sequence: TGTGCCAGCAGTCTCGCGTATGGCTACACCTTC.

V gene TRBV20-1 combines with J gene TRBJ1-1; D ambiguous. V lost 0 bases and J lost 7, with 6 bases in between. Germline loops: CDR1 DFQATT, CDR2 SNEGSKA (reference sequence). The length of the CDR3 is 11 residues. The CDR3 loop reads CSAREPFEAFF. The DNA for the CDR3 is TGCAGTGCTAGAGAACCGTTTGAAGCTTTCTTT.